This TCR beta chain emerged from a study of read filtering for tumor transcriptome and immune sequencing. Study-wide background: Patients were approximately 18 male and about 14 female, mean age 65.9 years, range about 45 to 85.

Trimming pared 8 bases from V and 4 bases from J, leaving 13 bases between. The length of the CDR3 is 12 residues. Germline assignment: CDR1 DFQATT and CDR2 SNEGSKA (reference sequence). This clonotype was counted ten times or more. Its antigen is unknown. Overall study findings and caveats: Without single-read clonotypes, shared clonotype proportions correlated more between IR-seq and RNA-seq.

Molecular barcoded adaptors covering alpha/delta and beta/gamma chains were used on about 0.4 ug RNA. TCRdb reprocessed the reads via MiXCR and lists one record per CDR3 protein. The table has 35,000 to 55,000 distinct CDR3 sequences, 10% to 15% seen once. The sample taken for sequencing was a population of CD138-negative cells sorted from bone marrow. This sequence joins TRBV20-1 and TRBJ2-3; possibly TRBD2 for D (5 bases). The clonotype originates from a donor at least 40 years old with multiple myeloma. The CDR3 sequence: CSFSRVADTQYF. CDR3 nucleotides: TGCAGTTTCTCGAGGGTGGCAGATACGCAGTATTTT.